This T cell receptor beta chain emerged from a study of shared clonotypes between healthy human individuals. Trimming cost V 2 bases and J 2 bases; bases outside gene matches: 3. CDR1 SNHLY and CDR2 FYNNEI come from the germline V gene. The CDR3 contains 15 residues. Positively selected for CCR7, the CD45RO-negative cells used as naive CD8 cells excluded terminally differentiated effector memory CD45RA+ cells. Measured with immunoSEQ multiplex PCR; TCRdb has only the in-frame clones, and not every one. This sample has about 2.1 million clones, with 90% to 95% found just once. V gene TRBV2 combines with J gene TRBJ2-3; 8 bases fit TRBD2. The sequence came from a man between 18 and 29 years old in good health. Some clones in this sample may be carry-over from other donors' samples. The specimen was naive CD8+ T cells from PBMCs. In DNA, the CDR3 is TGTGCCAGCAGTGAACGACTAGCGATCACAGATACGCAGTATTTT. This gives the protein CASSERLAITDTQYF. Combining the CDR3 with reference TRBV2 and TRBJ2-3 gives the whole variable domain EPEVTQTPSHQVTQMGQEVILRCVPISNHLYFYWYRQILGQKVEFLVSFYNNEISEKSEIFDDQFSVERPDGSNFTLKIRSTKLEDSAMYFCASSERLAITDTQYFGPGTRLTVL.